This T cell receptor (beta chain) derives from a study of shared clonotypes between healthy human individuals. Across the study: Per donor, three plates held CD4 naive cells, three held CD4 memory, two held CD8 naive and one held CD8 memory.

The CDR3 is 15 amino acids. V was trimmed by 0 bases and J by 0 bases, leaving 9 bases between them. From germline, CDR1 is SGHTA and CDR2 FQGNSA. The assay was immunoSEQ multiplex PCR, and TCRdb's table has in-frame clones only and misses some. In the table there are 950,000 to 1,300,000 clones, approximately 68% of which are singletons. In its sample, this clone was seen once. What was sequenced was memory CD4+ T cells sorted from blood. Indicated subset: CD45RA-negative fraction. This chain joins TRBV7-2 and TRBJ2-7; tentative D call: TRBD1 (6 bases). This TCR was recovered from a man younger than 35 in good health. Here the CDR3 reads CASSLAADSSYEQYF. CDR3 DNA: TGTGCCAGCAGCTTAGCGGCGGACAGCTCCTACGAGCAGTACTTC. Combining the CDR3 with reference TRBV7-2 and TRBJ2-7 gives the whole variable domain GAGVSQSPSNKVTEKGKDVELRCDPISGHTALYWYRQSLGQGLEFLIYFQGNSAPDKSGLPSDRFSAERTGGSVSTLTIQRTQQEDSAVYLCASSLAADSSYEQYFGPGTRLTVT.